These 28 T cell receptor beta chains originate from one sample sequenced in a study of intratumoral heterogeneity in liver cancer. Profiled with immunoSEQ multiplex PCR; TCRdb holds only in-frame clones, not every one. The sample consists of about 20,000 clones, 73% of them appearing once. The source was tumor-adjacent normal tissue, collected before any cancer treatment. These receptors originate from a woman aged 65 to 85 with hepatocellular carcinoma.

This clone has just a few counts. This chain links TRBV11-3 with TRBJ2-3; D may be TRBD1 or TRBD2 (5 bases each). V was shortened by 2 bases and J by 2 bases, with 8 bases between the two germline ends. The CDR3 totals 14 residues. The germline V gene has CDR1 SGHNT and CDR2 YENEEA. The CDR3 protein is CASSLNGATDTQYF. The CDR3 nucleotides read TGTGCCAGCAGCTTAAACGGGGCCACAGATACGCAGTATTTT.

The chain carries TRBV7-8 and TRBJ2-1, with D hard to call. This CDR3 contains 16 residues. The V end was cut by 1 base, the J end by 3 bases, with 13 bases between. Germline assignment: CDR1 SGHVS and CDR2 FQNEAQ. CDR3 region: CASSLEPGLDYNEQFF. The CDR3 DNA is TGTGCCAGCAGCTTAGAGCCGGGCCTAGACTACAATGAGCAGTTCTTC.

This clone was counted between two and nine times. J is TRBJ2-3 and V is TRBV3-1 (or the pseudogene TRBV3-2), with unresolved D. The CDR3 extends over 14 amino acids. Germline values: CDR1 LGHDT, CDR2 YNNKEL (reference sequence). Trimming took 8 bases from V and 0 from J, leaving 12 bases between them. This CDR3 is CASADGPSTDTQYF. DNA for the CDR3: TGTGCCAGCGCAGACGGACCAAGCACAGATACGCAGTATTTT.

The chain is built from TRBV2 and TRBJ2-5; D unclear. Germline V gives CDR1 SNHLY, CDR2 FYNNEI. The V gene lost 3 bases and the J gene lost 0 bases, with 11 bases spanning the gap. This CDR3 is built from 15 residues. CDR3 sequence reads: CASSDSRSNQETQYF. In nucleotides, the CDR3 is TGTGCCAGCAGTGATAGTCGGTCTAACCAAGAGACCCAGTACTTC.

This clone has only a few counts. The chain couples TRBV3-1 (or the pseudogene TRBV3-2) to TRBJ2-7; the match to TRBD2 covers 10 bases. The CDR3 spans 15 residues. Germline V CDR1 and CDR2: LGHDT, YNNKEL (reference sequence). V gave up 1 base and J gave up 2 bases; unmatched junction bases: 2. CDR3: CASSQASGRAYEQYF. The CDR3 region has the DNA TGTGCCAGCAGCCAAGCGAGCGGGAGGGCCTACGAGCAGTACTTC.

Within the sample, this clone is medium-sized. This chain joins TRBV5-6 and TRBJ2-2; 10 nucleotides agree with TRBD1. The germline gives CDR1 SGHDT, CDR2 YYEEEE. The CDR3 length is 16 residues. The trim removed 4 bases at V and 4 bases at J, leaving 7 bases unmatched. CDR3 DNA sequence: TGTGCCAGCAGCCCGGGACAGGGGAGCCTCACCGGGGAGCTGTTTTTT. This gives the protein CASSPGQGSLTGELFF.

This clone turned up a few times. The V and J genes are TRBV7-9 and TRBJ2-1, with a possible D match to TRBD2 (6 bases). Germline loops: CDR1 SEHNR, CDR2 FQNEAQ (reference sequence). V lost 4 bases and J 6 bases, leaving 10 bases between the germline ends. CDR3 length equals 13 residues. CDR3 loop: CASSSLSGNEQFF. For the CDR3, the DNA is TGTGCCAGCAGCTCCCTTAGCGGCAATGAGCAGTTCTTC.

The chain carries TRBV6-5 and TRBJ2-2, with a possible D match to TRBD2 (6 bases). CDR3 length: 15 residues. Looked up from germline, CDR1 is MNHEY and CDR2 is SVGAGI. Trimming left V 5 bases short and J 4 bases short, with 14 bases between. This CDR3 is CASSLGRTGTGELFF. The CDR3 region has the DNA TGTGCCAGCAGTCTTGGGAGGACGGGCACCGGGGAGCTGTTTTTT.

The chain recombines TRBV20-1 with TRBJ2-7; D possibly corresponds to TRBD2 (6 bases). CDR1 DFQATT and CDR2 SNEGSKA come from the germline V gene (reference sequence). The V gene lost 6 bases and the J gene lost 7 bases, with 13 bases spanning the gap. The CDR3 sequence is 11 residues long. DNA for the CDR3: TGCAGTGCCAAGACGGGAGTTGAGCAGTACTTC. Translation: CSAKTGVEQYF.

This clone is labeled as large. This chain joins TRBV19 and TRBJ2-5; D ambiguous. The CDR3 is 12 residues long. CDR1 and CDR2 (germline): LNHDA, SQIVND (reference sequence). V lost 3 bases and J 14 bases, leaving 16 bases between the germline ends. CDR3 sequence: CASSIGGHNLYF. CDR3 in DNA: TGTGCCAGTAGTATTGGCGGCCACAACCTTTACTTC.

This clone was found a few times. V gene TRBV28 combines with J gene TRBJ2-7; 9 positions match TRBD1. This CDR3 spans 14 amino acids. Germline trimming cut 9 bases from V and 2 bases from J; bases unmatched to any gene: 8. Germline V gene sequence: CDR1 MDHEN, CDR2 SYDVKM. CDR3 bases: TGTGCCAGTGCCCCGGGACAGGGTCCCTACGAGCAGTACTTC. This sequence encodes CASAPGQGPYEQYF.

This clone was seen a single time. The CDR3 nucleotides read TGTGCCAGCAGCCCGCGGACAGGCCTCGTTGGTGGCTACACCTTC. The encoded protein is CASSPRTGLVGGYTF. The chain links TRBV9 to TRBJ1-2, with TRBD1 identical over 7 bases. V dropped 4 bases and J dropped 7; count of bases not matched to a gene: 13. CDR1 and CDR2 from the germline V gene are SGDLS and YYNGEE. There are 15 residues in the CDR3.

The CDR3 nucleotides read TGTGCCAGCAGCCGGGACGGTAATGAAAAACTGTTTTTT. Its protein is CASSRDGNEKLFF. The chain uses TRBV7-9 and TRBJ1-4, with D possibly being TRBD1 (5 bases). From germline, CDR1 is SEHNR and CDR2 FQNEAQ (reference sequence). The CDR3 extends over 13 amino acids. Trimming cost V 5 bases and J 4 bases, with 8 bases left between them.

The genes are TRBV20-1 and TRBJ1-2; a possible D gene is TRBD1 (6 bases). CDR3 length: 13 amino acids. Between the trimmed V and J ends, which lost 3 bases and 4 bases, there was a span of 12 bases. Germline V gives CDR1 DFQATT, CDR2 SNEGSKA (reference sequence). CDR3 amino acids: CSASVQGPYGYTF. The DNA of the CDR3 is TGCAGTGCTAGTGTACAGGGTCCCTATGGCTACACCTTC.

V gene TRBV27 combines with J gene TRBJ2-7; D is uncertain. The CDR3 sequence is 12 residues long. Trimming pared 4 bases from V and 2 bases from J, leaving 6 bases between. The germline gives CDR1 MNHEY, CDR2 SMNVEV (reference sequence). The CDR3 DNA follows: TGTGCCAGCAGTTCTTCCCCCTACGAGCAGTACTTC. It is translated as CASSSSPYEQYF.

CDR3 DNA sequence: TGTGCCAGCAGTGAAGCGGTCACCGGGGAGCTGTTTTTT. It specifies CASSEAVTGELFF. This rearrangement joins TRBV6-1 to TRBJ2-2; D is unclear. Trimming took off 0 bases at V and 4 bases at J, with 3 bases between the two ends. This CDR3 spans 13 amino acids. Germline CDR1 MNHNS, CDR2 SASEGT.

On this clone: The sample has other DNA sequences that encode this CDR3 too. The genes are TRBV12-3 or TRBV12-4 and TRBJ1-3, with D unresolved. This CDR3 has 12 residues. Trimming removed 6 bases from V and 1 base from J, with 4 bases in between. CDR3 sequence (DNA): TGTGCCAGCAGCCTGTCTGGAAACACCATATATTTT. Amino acid sequence: CASSLSGNTIYF.

The chain employs TRBV14 and TRBJ2-7, with 9 bases lining up with TRBD1. With V trimmed by 5 bases and J by 6 bases, 8 bases remained unmatched. Germline V CDR1 and CDR2: SGHDN, FVKESK. This CDR3 comprises 14 residues. In DNA form, the CDR3 reads TGTGCCAGCAGCGCCGGGACAGGGTTCGGCGAGCAGTACTTC. Protein sequence: CASSAGTGFGEQYF.

The J gene is TRBJ1-1, the V gene TRBV21-1. TRBV21-1 is reported as a pseudogene. CDR3 length: 17 amino acids. The CDR3 DNA reads TGTGCCAGCAGCAAAGTCCATTCCGCCTGTAGGGATACTGAAGCTTTCTTT. Its protein product is CASSKVHSACRDTEAFF.

This clone has only a few counts. The chain has TRBV7-9 and TRBJ2-1; D remains unclear. The CDR3 runs 12 residues. Per the germline V gene, CDR1 is SEHNR and CDR2 is FQNEAQ (reference sequence). Trimming removed 1 base at V and 8 bases at J, with 6 bases between. CDR3 sequence: CASSLGSDEQFF. The CDR3 nucleotides read TGTGCCAGCAGCTTAGGATCGGATGAGCAGTTCTTC.

The chain joins TRBV28 to TRBJ1-1, with 7 nucleotides matching TRBD1. The ends lost 2 bases at V and 5 bases at J; junction bases unmatched: 2. The CDR3 has 13 amino acids. Per germline, CDR1 MDHEN and CDR2 SYDVKM. The CDR3 sequence is CASSLPTGTEAFF. The CDR3 bases are TGTGCCAGCAGTTTACCGACAGGGACTGAAGCTTTCTTT.

This clone appeared a single time. The CDR3 region is CASSFGGGTNTGELFF. As DNA, the CDR3 is TGTGCCAGCAGTTTTGGCGGGGGAACGAACACCGGGGAGCTGTTTTTT. This sequence joins TRBV28 and TRBJ2-2; TRBD2 matches at 7 bases. Germline V gene data show CDR1 as MDHEN and CDR2 as SYDVKM. CDR3 size: 16 residues. J gave up 0 bases and V 3 bases, and 4 bases lay outside the gene matches.

The chain combines TRBV29-1 with TRBJ2-5; TRBD1 might be the D (6 bases). The length of the CDR3 is 15 residues. Germline CDR1 SQVTM, CDR2 ANQGSEA. Between the trimmed V and J ends, which lost 2 bases and 2 bases, there was a span of 15 bases. The CDR3 region is CSVELTGTRQETQYF. CDR3 sequence (DNA): TGCAGCGTTGAACTCACCGGGACACGACAAGAGACCCAGTACTTC.

The V and J genes are TRBV10-3 and TRBJ2-5, with D uncertain. Trimming removed 2 bases from V and 2 bases from J, with 12 bases in between. There are 15 residues in the CDR3. The germline V gene has CDR1 ENHRY and CDR2 SYGVKD. DNA of the CDR3: TGTGCCATCAGTGAGCTGACTGGGGATCAAGAGACCCAGTACTTC. Encoded protein: CAISELTGDQETQYF.

The V call is TRBV28, the J call TRBJ1-5; TRBD1 might be the D (5 bases). This CDR3 is 15 amino acids long. Germline CDR1 MDHEN, CDR2 SYDVKM. With 4 bases removed from V and 0 bases from J, the gap between germline ends came to 10 bases. The CDR3: CASSSDNFSNQPQHF. The CDR3 DNA follows: TGTGCCAGCAGTTCGGACAATTTTAGCAATCAGCCCCAGCATTTT.

The V call is TRBV3-1 (or the pseudogene TRBV3-2), the J call TRBJ1-1; 9 bases match TRBD1. Germline assignment: CDR1 LGHDT and CDR2 YNNKEL (reference sequence). The CDR3 loop spans 13 amino acids. V trimming: 6 bases; J trimming: 6 bases; junction bases outside the gene matches: 5. The CDR3 region has the DNA TGTGCCAGCAGACTGGGACAGGGACCTGAAGCTTTCTTT. Translated: CASRLGQGPEAFF.

This chain uses TRBV4-1 with TRBJ2-5; the D gene is possibly TRBD2 (6 bases). The CDR3 is made up of 16 amino acids. V dropped 5 bases and J dropped 4 bases, with 20 bases sitting between them. Germline CDR1 reads MGHRA; CDR2 reads YSYEKL. CDR3 DNA sequence: TGCGCCAGCAGCGTATTAGCCGGGGACTCAGGAGAGACCCAGTACTTC. This gives the protein CASSVLAGDSGETQYF.

This chain joins TRBV29-1 and TRBJ2-1; 7 nucleotides align to TRBD2. CDR3 length: 14 amino acids. Germline V gene data show CDR1 as SQVTM and CDR2 as ANQGSEA. V dropped 3 bases and J dropped 6; count of bases not matched to a gene: 8. The CDR3 region has the DNA TGCAGCGTTGAGGGGGGAGGGATCGGCAATGAGCAGTTCTTC. Translating gives CSVEGGGIGNEQFF.